This TCR beta chain is drawn from a study of blood T cell repertoires in COVID-19. Germline V gives CDR1 MDHEN, CDR2 SYDVKM. The CDR3 runs to 16 residues. V dropped 3 bases and J dropped 0 bases, with 14 bases sitting between them. Sequencing used immunoSEQ multiplex PCR; TCRdb keeps in-frame clones, though not all of them. The sample yields just under 50,000 clones, roughly 83% seen once. The rearrangement uses TRBV28 and TRBJ1-1; tentative D call: TRBD1 (5 bases). Sequences were obtained from peripheral blood. The receptor comes from a human donor in a cohort sampled during active COVID-19. This CDR3 reads CASSFSGRGMNTEAFF. Written as DNA, the CDR3 is TGTGCCAGCAGTTTTTCGGGGAGGGGCATGAACACTGAAGCTTTCTTT. Complete variable domain (other parts from reference TRBV28 and TRBJ1-1): DVKVTQSSRYLVKRTGEKVFLECVQDMDHENMFWYRQDPGLGLRLIYFSYDVKMKEKGDIPEGYSVSREKKERFSLILESASTNQTSMYLCASSFSGRGMNTEAFFGQGTRLTVV.